These 4 T cell receptor beta chains were sequenced from one sample in a study of T-cell reconstitution after alpha-beta-depleted transplantation in children. It was with unique molecular identifiers that the TCRbeta library was prepared. TCRdb recomputed calls from the PCR reads with MiXCR, one row per CDR3 protein. This sample has some 6,700 distinct CDR3 sequences, with approximately 16% found just once. The material was PBMCs, obtained before TCRalphabeta/CD19-depleted stem cell transplant. These receptors all come from a boy aged 2 to 10 with acute lymphoblastic leukemia, due to receive a stem cell transplant.

In its sample, this clonotype was seen many times. The chain combines TRBV7-2 with TRBJ1-2; no clear D gene. Trimming cost V 1 base and J 4 bases, with 10 bases left between them. The germline V gene has CDR1 SGHTA and CDR2 FQGNSA. The CDR3 spans 14 residues. The CDR3 nucleotides read TGTGCCAGCAGCTTAGAGGTGGGGTTCTATGGCTACACCTTC. Translation gives CASSLEVGFYGYTF.

This clonotype is medium-sized. J is TRBJ2-2 and V is TRBV12-3 or TRBV12-4; 8 bases are shared with TRBD2. With V trimmed by 5 bases and J by 4 bases, 9 bases remained unmatched. The CDR3 runs to 16 residues. The CDR3 sequence: CASSPPGRGGTGELFF. CDR3 sequence (DNA): TGTGCCAGCAGTCCCCCGGGACGGGGGGGCACCGGGGAGCTGTTTTTT.

The V call is TRBV15, the J call TRBJ2-3; D not resolved. The V gene's germline CDR1 is LNHNV and CDR2 YYDKDF (reference sequence). This CDR3 is 16 amino acids long. V was pared by 0 bases and J by 2 bases, with 12 bases between. The CDR3 reads CATSRDPGIITDTQYF. CDR3 nucleotides: TGTGCCACCAGCAGAGACCCAGGAATTATCACAGATACGCAGTATTTT.

By frequency in the sample, this clonotype is medium-sized (0.01 to 0.1%). V and J are TRBV5-1 and TRBJ2-7; weak D call: TRBD1 (5 bases). The CDR3 runs to 15 residues. Trimming stripped 4 bases from V and 2 bases from J, with 16 bases between. From germline, CDR1 is SGHRS and CDR2 YFSETQ. CDR3 nucleotide sequence: TGCGCCAGCAGCCCCGGCCAGGGCGCAACCTACGAGCAGTACTTC. This gives the protein CASSPGQGATYEQYF.